One T cell receptor (beta chain) is described in this entry. This sample was included in a study of blood T cell repertoires in COVID-19. Study-level background: Spain, Italy and the United States supplied samples that represented acute and convalescent COVID-19. PBMCs, B-cell-depleted T cells, or T cells provided the cDNA or gDNA that made up the material.

Seattle researchers signed up patients amid active infection and tracked them longitudinally. The authors' processing: By means of reference gene primer amplification, nucleated cell counts were estimated. Libraries were prepared by immunoSEQ multiplex PCR; TCRdb keeps only in-frame clonotypes and omits some of them. From that table come the V and J calls and clone size; the DNA was used to work out D and trimming. The table has some 390,000 clones, 89% seen once. Trimming left V 0 bases short and J 9 bases short, with 12 bases between. CDR1 LGHNA and CDR2 YSLEER come from the germline V gene. The CDR3 is made up of 15 amino acids.

The V call is TRBV4-3, the J call TRBJ1-6, with D perhaps matching TRBD1 (6 bases). The material sequenced was peripheral blood. The sequence was obtained from a woman between 40 and 55 years old with COVID-19, enrolled during active disease. CDR3 amino acids: CASSQEGTRGSPLHF. CDR3 DNA sequence: TGCGCCAGCAGCCAAGAGGGGACCAGGGGTTCACCCCTCCACTTT.